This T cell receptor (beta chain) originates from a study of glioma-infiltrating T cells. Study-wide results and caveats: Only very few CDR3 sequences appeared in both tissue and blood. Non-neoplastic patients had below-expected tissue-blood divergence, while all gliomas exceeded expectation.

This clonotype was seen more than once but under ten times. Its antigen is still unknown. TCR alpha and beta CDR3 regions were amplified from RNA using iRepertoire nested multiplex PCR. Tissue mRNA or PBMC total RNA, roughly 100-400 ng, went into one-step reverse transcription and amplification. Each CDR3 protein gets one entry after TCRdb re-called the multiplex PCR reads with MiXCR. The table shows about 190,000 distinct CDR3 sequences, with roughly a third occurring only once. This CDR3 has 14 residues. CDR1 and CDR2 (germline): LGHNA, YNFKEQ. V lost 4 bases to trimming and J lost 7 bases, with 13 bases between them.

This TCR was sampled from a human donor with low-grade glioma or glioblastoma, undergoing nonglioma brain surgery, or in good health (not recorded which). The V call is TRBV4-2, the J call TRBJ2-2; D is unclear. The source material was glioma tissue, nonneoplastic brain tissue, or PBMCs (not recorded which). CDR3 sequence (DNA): TGTGCCAGCAGCCTTGGGATGAACGTCGGGGAGCTGTTTTTT. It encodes CASSLGMNVGELFF.